This T cell receptor beta chain was sequenced during a study of Graves' ophthalmopathy and Graves' hyperthyroidism. Whole-study results and caveats: Blood was where most expanded thyroid clonotypes above 0.001 frequency also turned up. For predicting ophthalmopathy progression, the model had roughly 70% sensitivity and roughly 72% specificity.

Worth noting for this clonotype: Its antigen is unknown. A junction boundary mismatches the germline segment, possibly from a read error.

Per the germline V gene, CDR1 is LNHDA and CDR2 is SQIVND (reference sequence). This CDR3 region has 14 residues. RNA transcripts were the template, and TCR beta CDR3 regions were amplified from them. The authors performed first-round RT-PCR with HTBI primers and then a second-round multiplex PCR. Via MiXCR, TCRdb re-called the multiplex PCR reads, giving one row per CDR3 protein. The table has tens of thousands of distinct CDR3 sequences, approximately 52% seen once. Ophthalmopathy in the donors was of moderate-to-severe activity, with CAS ≥3, NOSPECS ≥4 and duration under 3 months. Uncontrolled infections, pregnancy, lactation or other autoimmune diseases led to patient exclusion.

The sequencing input was peripheral blood. The rearrangement uses TRBV19 and TRBJ1-4, with D unresolved. This receptor was identified in an adult man with Graves' ophthalmopathy. CDR3 amino acids: CANSKVRAPEKLFF. CDR3 sequence (DNA): TGTGCCAATAGTAAGGTCAGAGCGCCTGAAAAACTGTTTTTT.